The next 27 T cell receptor beta chains were all read from a single sample in a study of T cell responses to AZD1222 COVID-19 vaccine. Clones were sequenced by immunoSEQ multiplex PCR, and TCRdb holds only the in-frame ones, with some missing. The data contain 250,000 to 300,000 clones, roughly 93% of them seen just once; the ten biggest clones take up roughly 0.51%. The specimen comprised peripheral blood, sampled 28 days after the second AZD1222 dose. These receptors all stem from an adult who received the AZD1222 COVID-19 vaccine.

The rearrangement uses TRBV4-1 and TRBJ2-2; 8 nucleotides match TRBD1. With 1 base clipped from V and 2 bases from J, the junction kept 3 bases outside the gene matches. Germline CDR1 reads MGHRA; CDR2 reads YSYEKL. The length of the CDR3 is 16 residues. This chain's CDR3 is CASSQGDRLNTGELFF. CDR3 nucleotides: TGCGCCAGCAGCCAAGGGGACAGGCTTAACACCGGGGAGCTGTTTTTT.

The V gene is TRBV5-6, the J gene TRBJ1-2; D possibly corresponds to TRBD1 (5 bases). Germline CDR1 is SGHDT and CDR2 is YYEEEE. This CDR3 region has 14 residues. V was pared by 4 bases and J by 4 bases, with 14 bases between. The CDR3 loop is CASSPLREVYGYTF. Here the CDR3 DNA reads TGTGCCAGCAGCCCCCTCAGGGAGGTCTATGGCTACACCTTC.

The chain has TRBV15 and TRBJ1-5; no clear D gene. Germline-derived CDR1 and CDR2 are LNHNV and YYDKDF (reference sequence). V was shortened by 9 bases and J by 3 bases, with 18 bases between the two germline ends. The CDR3 runs to 15 residues. The CDR3 spells CATSQREGYNQPQHF. The CDR3 DNA is TGTGCCACAAGTCAAAGGGAGGGTTACAATCAGCCCCAGCATTTT.

This chain links TRBV15 with TRBJ2-7, with TRBD1 matching over 8 bases. This CDR3 contains 14 residues. Germline V gives CDR1 LNHNV, CDR2 YYDKDF (reference sequence). Trimming took 5 bases from V and 2 from J; bases not matched to a gene: 5. The CDR3 protein is CATSPRQGTYEQYF. The CDR3 nucleotides read TGTGCCACCAGCCCTCGACAGGGGACCTACGAGCAGTACTTC.

This clone came up once. The J gene is TRBJ1-5, the V gene TRBV6-5; no clear D gene. This CDR3 contains 13 residues. The germline gives CDR1 MNHEY, CDR2 SVGAGI. Trimming stripped 4 bases from V and 15 bases from J, with 19 bases between. CDR3 nucleotides: TGTGCCAGCAGTTCCCCCGCGGGTTCGGTACGGCATTTT. Protein sequence: CASSSPAGSVRHF.

This chain connects TRBV19 to TRBJ2-2, with 7 bases identical to TRBD1. The CDR3 is 13 residues long. V was pared by 10 bases and J by 3 bases, with 5 bases of the junction left unmatched. CDR1 and CDR2 from the germline V gene are LNHDA and SQIVND (reference sequence). In nucleotides, the CDR3 is TGTGCCACTGTCGACAGGGACACCGGGGAGCTGTTTTTT. Translated, it gives CATVDRDTGELFF. Complete variable domain (other parts from reference TRBV19 and TRBJ2-2): DGGITQSPKYLFRKEGQNVTLSCEQNLNHDAMYWYRQDPGQGLRLIYYSQIVNDFQKGDIAEGYSVSREKKESFPLTVTSAQKNPTAFYLCATVDRDTGELFFGEGSRLTVL.

V gene TRBV28 combines with J gene TRBJ1-5; D is uncertain. The germline CDR1 and CDR2 sequences are MDHEN and SYDVKM. The CDR3 extends over 15 amino acids. The ends were cut back, 5 bases at V and 7 bases at J, with 18 bases in the middle. As DNA, the CDR3 is TGTGCCAGCAGTACATATCCCCGGGTAAGACAGCCCCAGCATTTT. The encoded protein is CASSTYPRVRQPQHF.

V is TRBV10-3 and J is TRBJ2-2; 11 bases are a match to TRBD1. J gave up 8 bases and V 8 bases, and 10 bases lay outside the gene matches. The length of the CDR3 is 15 residues. CDR1 ENHRY and CDR2 SYGVKD come from the germline V gene. CDR3 loop: CAISSGQGALGELFF. CDR3 bases: TGTGCCATCTCTTCCGGACAGGGGGCATTGGGGGAGCTGTTTTTT.

This clone was recorded only once. This chain uses TRBV9 with TRBJ2-1; tentatively, D is TRBD2 (7 bases). Germline V gene lookup returns CDR1 SGDLS and CDR2 YYNGEE. Trimming cost V 3 bases and J 2 bases, with 18 bases left between them. The CDR3 loop spans 17 amino acids. CDR3 residues: CASSASEGGLTYNEQFF. DNA for the CDR3: TGTGCCAGCAGCGCCTCCGAGGGGGGGCTGACCTACAATGAGCAGTTCTTC.

This clone was seen a few times. The CDR3 protein is CASSGSLPYNEQFF. CDR3 nucleotide sequence: TGTGCCAGCAGCGGGAGCCTACCATACAATGAGCAGTTCTTC. This chain links TRBV7-8 with TRBJ2-1, with TRBD2 as a possible D gene (5 bases). V lost 5 bases and J 4 bases, leaving 12 bases between the germline ends. From germline, CDR1 is SGHVS and CDR2 FQNEAQ. The CDR3 sequence is 14 residues long.

This chain's CDR3 is CAAPPGLGGGEQYF. CDR3 in DNA: TGTGCCGCTCCTCCGGGACTCGGGGGAGGAGAGCAGTACTTC. This rearrangement joins TRBV6-4 to TRBJ2-7; D perhaps matches TRBD2 (6 bases). Germline lookup yields CDR1 MRHNA and CDR2 SNTAGT. This CDR3 is built from 14 residues. Trimming took 11 bases from V and 7 from J, leaving 24 bases between them.

In DNA form, the CDR3 reads TGTGCCAGCAGCCATGGGGCGGGGGACTATGGCTACACCTTC. Its translation is CASSHGAGDYGYTF. The V gene is TRBV28, the J gene TRBJ1-2; maybe TRBD1 (5 bases). Germline V CDR1 and CDR2: MDHEN, SYDVKM. Between the trimmed V and J ends, which lost 6 bases and 3 bases, there was a span of 14 bases. The CDR3 totals 14 residues.

This chain connects TRBV5-1 to TRBJ2-2, with D unresolved. The CDR3 is made up of 15 amino acids. Germline CDR1 is SGHRS and CDR2 is YFSETQ. Trimming removed 1 base from V and 1 base from J, with 8 bases in between. In nucleotides, the CDR3 is TGCGCCAGCAGCTTGACCGAAATGAACACCGGGGAGCTGTTTTTT. It encodes CASSLTEMNTGELFF.

V gene TRBV28 combines with J gene TRBJ1-1, with D tentatively TRBD1 (5 bases). The CDR3 runs to 13 residues. Germline CDR1 reads MDHEN; CDR2 reads SYDVKM. The ends were cut back, 9 bases at V and 0 bases at J, with 11 bases in the middle. In DNA, the CDR3 is TGTGCCAGTACGGGACCGCTGAACACTGAAGCTTTCTTT. Amino acid sequence: CASTGPLNTEAFF.

This chain uses TRBV7-9 with TRBJ1-4, with D tentatively TRBD1 (6 bases). CDR3 length: 16 amino acids. The ends were cut back, 6 bases at V and 0 bases at J, with 14 bases in the middle. Per germline, CDR1 SEHNR and CDR2 FQNEAQ (reference sequence). The CDR3: CASSFRQVATNEKLFF. Here the CDR3 DNA reads TGTGCCAGCAGTTTTAGACAGGTGGCAACTAATGAAAAACTGTTTTTT.

The chain uses TRBV9 and TRBJ2-7, with a tentative D call TRBD2 (5 bases). Germline loops: CDR1 SGDLS, CDR2 YYNGEE. The ends were cut back, 4 bases at V and 1 base at J, with 15 bases in the middle. This CDR3 has 15 amino acids. CDR3 sequence reads: CASSFRATGSYEQYF. The CDR3 DNA reads TGTGCCAGCAGCTTCCGGGCCACGGGATCCTACGAGCAGTACTTC.

The V and J genes are TRBV5-1 and TRBJ1-2; D gene ambiguous. This CDR3 is 12 amino acids long. Germline lookup yields CDR1 SGHRS and CDR2 YFSETQ. The ends were cut back, 4 bases at V and 0 bases at J, with 4 bases in the middle. The chain's CDR3 is CASSRANYGYTF. DNA for the CDR3: TGCGCCAGCAGCCGAGCTAACTATGGCTACACCTTC.

The sample holds one count of this clone. The chain recombines TRBV6-2 or TRBV6-3 with TRBJ2-3; 9 bases agree with TRBD1. V lost 6 bases to trimming and J lost 2 bases; unmatched junction nucleotides: 9. This CDR3 region has 16 residues. Germline assignment: CDR1 MNHEY and CDR2 SVGEGT. The CDR3 region has the DNA TGTGCCAGCAGCACACCGGGACAGGGCTACACAGATACGCAGTATTTT. As protein: CASSTPGQGYTDTQYF.

The V and J genes are TRBV2 and TRBJ2-7; 14 bases align to TRBD2. CDR1 and CDR2 from the germline V gene are SNHLY and FYNNEI. V trimming: 8 bases; J trimming: 13 bases; junction bases outside the gene matches: 10. The CDR3 consists of 13 residues. CDR3 loop: CASRGTSGSICYF. The DNA of the CDR3 is TGTGCCAGCCGCGGGACTAGCGGGAGTATTTGCTACTTC.

CDR3 bases: TGTGCCAGCAGCCTCGGACTAGCGGGAGGGGCAGATACGCAGTATTTT. It is translated as CASSLGLAGGADTQYF. The chain has TRBV11-1 and TRBJ2-3; TRBD2 matches at 15 bases. The junction had 4 bases not matched to a gene; V was cut back by 5 bases and J by 4 bases. Germline CDR1 and CDR2: SGHAT and FQDESV (reference sequence). The CDR3 has 16 amino acids.

This clone was observed once. The CDR3 region has the DNA TGTGCCAGCAGTGTGGGCGGGGGTGAGGAGACCCAGTACTTC. This encodes CASSVGGGEETQYF. The chain uses TRBV2 and TRBJ2-5, with 7 bases identical to TRBD2. V lost 4 bases, J lost 5 bases, and 7 bases stayed unmatched. The CDR3 totals 14 residues. CDR1 SNHLY and CDR2 FYNNEI come from the germline V gene.

The genes are TRBV3-1 (or the pseudogene TRBV3-2) and TRBJ2-5; D might be TRBD2 (5 bases). CDR1 is LGHDT, CDR2 YNNKEL, per germline (reference sequence). This CDR3 region has 17 residues. The V end was cut by 2 bases, the J end by 4 bases, with 20 bases between. CDR3 nucleotides: TGTGCCAGCAGCCAAATAGGACGGGGTGCCAACGGAGAGACCCAGTACTTC. It translates to CASSQIGRGANGETQYF.

This sequence joins TRBV7-8 and TRBJ2-1; the D is unclear. The CDR3 contains 12 residues. V lost 5 bases and J lost 6, with 8 bases in between. Germline-derived CDR1 and CDR2 are SGHVS and FQNEAQ. The DNA of the CDR3 is TGTGCCAGCAGCCCGCCAGGCAATGAGCAGTTCTTC. It yields the protein CASSPPGNEQFF.

The chain carries TRBV18 and TRBJ1-2; no clear D. V was shortened by 4 bases and J by 7 bases, with 10 bases between the two germline ends. The CDR3 length is 12 residues. CDR1 KGHSH and CDR2 LQKENI come from the germline V gene. The CDR3 loop is CASSRTEPGYTF. CDR3 DNA sequence: TGTGCCAGCTCACGGACGGAGCCTGGCTACACCTTC.

The chain carries TRBV28 and TRBJ2-7; 8 bases agree with TRBD1. Trimming at V came to 5 bases and at J to 3 bases, leaving 3 bases not matched to a gene. The CDR3 has 13 amino acids. Germline CDR1 MDHEN, CDR2 SYDVKM. CDR3 region: CASSIGQGYEQYF. The CDR3 region has the DNA TGTGCCAGCAGTATAGGACAGGGCTACGAGCAGTACTTC.

The chain carries TRBV7-2 and TRBJ2-3; D gene uncertain. V dropped 5 bases and J dropped 2 bases, with 11 bases sitting between them. The CDR3 totals 14 residues. Germline-derived CDR1 and CDR2 are SGHTA and FQGNSA. In DNA, the CDR3 is TGTGCCAGCAGCCAAAGACTTCTCACAGATACGCAGTATTTT. Amino acids: CASSQRLLTDTQYF.

Remarks on this clone: Germline is not matched at one junction end, which may reflect a read error. The rearrangement uses TRBV3-1 (or the pseudogene TRBV3-2) and TRBJ1-2; 7 bases are a match to TRBD1. Germline assignment: CDR1 LGHDT and CDR2 YNNKEL (reference sequence). The CDR3 has 15 amino acids. CDR3 nucleotides: TGTGCCAGCGGCCAAGATTGGAAGGGGGCCGGTGGCTACACCTTC. This gives the protein CASGQDWKGAGGYTF.